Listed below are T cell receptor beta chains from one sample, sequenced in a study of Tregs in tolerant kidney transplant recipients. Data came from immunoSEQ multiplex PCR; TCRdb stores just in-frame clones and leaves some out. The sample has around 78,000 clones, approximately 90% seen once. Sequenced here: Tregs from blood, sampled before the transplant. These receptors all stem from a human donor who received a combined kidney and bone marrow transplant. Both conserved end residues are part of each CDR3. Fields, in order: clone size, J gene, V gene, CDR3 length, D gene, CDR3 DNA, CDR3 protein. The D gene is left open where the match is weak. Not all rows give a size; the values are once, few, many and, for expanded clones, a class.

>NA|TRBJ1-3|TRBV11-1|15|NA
TGTGCCAGCAGCTTTTCAGGATCGTCTGGAAACACCATATATTTT
CASSFSGSSGNTIYF
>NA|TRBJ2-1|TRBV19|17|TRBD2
TGTGCCAGTAGTTCGCGTACCGGGACTAGCGGCCCAAATGAGCAGTTCTTC
CASSSRTGTSGPNEQFF
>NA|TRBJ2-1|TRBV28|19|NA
TGTGCCAGCAGACTCAGCCCACTCCATCCGGGGAGCTCCTACAATGAGCAGTTCTTC
CASRLSPLHPGSSYNEQFF
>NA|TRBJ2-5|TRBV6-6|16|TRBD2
TGTGCCAGCAGTTATGGGACTAGCGGGAGTGGAGAGACCCAGTACTTC
CASSYGTSGSGETQYF
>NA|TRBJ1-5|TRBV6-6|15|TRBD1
TGTGCCAGCAGCCACAGCGGGGACAGGGGTCAGCCCCAGCATTTT
CASSHSGDRGQPQHF
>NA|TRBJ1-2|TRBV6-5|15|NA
TGTGCCAGCAGTTACTCGGGGGGCGCAGGGTATGGCTACACCTTC
CASSYSGGAGYGYTF
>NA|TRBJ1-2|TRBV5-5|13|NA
TGTGCCAGCAGCTTGGTAGGGAACTATGGCTACACCTTC
CASSLVGNYGYTF
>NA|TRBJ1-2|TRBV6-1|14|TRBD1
TGTGCCAGCAGAAGACAGGGGGCTGACTATGGCTACACCTTC
CASRRQGADYGYTF
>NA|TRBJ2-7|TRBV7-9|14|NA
TGTGCCAGCAGTGGTAAGGAATACTCCTACGAGCAGTACTTC
CASSGKEYSYEQYF
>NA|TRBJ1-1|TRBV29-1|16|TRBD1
TGCAGCGTTGAACCTTTGCCGGGACAGGGGGCCACTGAAGCTTTCTTT
CSVEPLPGQGATEAFF
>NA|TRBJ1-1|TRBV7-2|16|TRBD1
TGTGCCAGCAGCCCCAGGACAGGGGGGAAGAACACTGAAGCTTTCTTT
CASSPRTGGKNTEAFF
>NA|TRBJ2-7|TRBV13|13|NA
TGTGCCAGCAGCTTTGGCGGGGTGGGCGAGCAGTACTTC
CASSFGGVGEQYF
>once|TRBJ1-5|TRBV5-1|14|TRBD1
TGCGCCAGCAGCTGGACAGGGGGTGACCAGCCCCAGCATTTT
CASSWTGGDQPQHF
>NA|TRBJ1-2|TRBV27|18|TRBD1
TGTGCCAGCACGACCAGGGGGAGCCGGGACAGGGCTAACTATGGCTACACCTTC
CASTTRGSRDRANYGYTF
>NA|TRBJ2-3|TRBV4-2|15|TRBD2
TGTGCCAGCAGCACCGCTAGCGGGAGTACAGATACGCAGTATTTT
CASSTASGSTDTQYF
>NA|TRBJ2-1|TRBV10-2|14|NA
TGCGCCAGTGATAGCGGTAACTCCTACAATGAGCAGTTCTTC
CASDSGNSYNEQFF
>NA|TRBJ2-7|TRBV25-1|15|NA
TGTGCCAGCAGTGAGGACAAACCGAGCCCCTACGAGCAGTACTTC
CASSEDKPSPYEQYF
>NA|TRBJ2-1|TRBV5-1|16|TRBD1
TGCGCCAGCAGCCGGGTAGGGACAGGGGTGTACAATGAGCAGTTCTTC
CASSRVGTGVYNEQFF
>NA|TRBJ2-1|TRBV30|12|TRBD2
TGTGCCTGGAGTCCAACCGGGACTAGACAGTTCTTC
CAWSPTGTRQFF
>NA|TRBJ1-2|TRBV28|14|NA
TGTGCCAGCAGGCCGGCCCGGTGGGTATATGGCTACACCTTC
CASRPARWVYGYTF
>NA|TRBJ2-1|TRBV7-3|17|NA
TGTGCCAGCAGCTTAAGACCAGCGGGTGTCTCCTACAATGAGCAGTTCTTC
CASSLRPAGVSYNEQFF
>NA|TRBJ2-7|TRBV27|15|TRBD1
TGTGCCAGCAGTTTACTTGGGACAGTTGGAGGCGAGCAGTACTTC
CASSLLGTVGGEQYF
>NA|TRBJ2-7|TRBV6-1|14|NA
TGTGCCAGTATGGGGCGGGGAAGCTCCTACGAGCAGTACTTC
CASMGRGSSYEQYF
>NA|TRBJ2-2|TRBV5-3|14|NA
TGTGCCAGAAGCCACCCCCGGGGTTCCGGGGAGCTGTTTTTT
CARSHPRGSGELFF
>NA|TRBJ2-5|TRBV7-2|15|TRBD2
TGTGCCAGCAGCCCCAGGACTAGCGCCCAAGAGACCCAGTACTTC
CASSPRTSAQETQYF
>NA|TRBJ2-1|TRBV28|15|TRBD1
TGTGCCAGCAGTGAGGGACAGGGGGCGTGGAATGAGCAGTTCTTC
CASSEGQGAWNEQFF
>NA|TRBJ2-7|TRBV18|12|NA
TGTGCCAGCTCTTCGATGTCCTACGAGCAGTACTTC
CASSSMSYEQYF
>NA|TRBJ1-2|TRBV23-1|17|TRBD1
TGCGCCAGCAGTCAATCGGCCGAAAACAGGGGAAACTATGGCTACACCTTC
CASSQSAENRGNYGYTF
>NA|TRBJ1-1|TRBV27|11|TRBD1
TGTGCCAGTGGGACAGACCTGAGAGCTTTCTTT
CASGTDLRAFF
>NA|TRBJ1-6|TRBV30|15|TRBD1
TGTGCCTGGGAATCGACAGGGAGGTCGAATTCACCCCTCCACTTT
CAWESTGRSNSPLHF
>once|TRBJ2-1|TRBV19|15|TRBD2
TGTGCCAGTAGCACCGGGACTAGCGGATACAATGAGCAGTTCTTC
CASSTGTSGYNEQFF
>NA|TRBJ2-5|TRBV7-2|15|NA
TGTGCCAGCAGCTTACCAGGGGTGCTAAGGGGGACCCAGTACTTC
CASSLPGVLRGTQYF
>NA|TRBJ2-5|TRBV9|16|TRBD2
TGTGCCAGCAGCCCCGGACTAGCGGGAGGCTTCGAGACCCAGTACTTC
CASSPGLAGGFETQYF
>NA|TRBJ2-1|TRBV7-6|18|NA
TGTGCCAGCAGCTTAGCCCCATCGACAGGCCTGGGCTACAATGAGCAGTTCTTC
CASSLAPSTGLGYNEQFF
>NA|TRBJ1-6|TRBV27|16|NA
TGTGCCAGCAGTCAAAGGGGAGGCCCCTATAATTCACCCCTCCACTTT
CASSQRGGPYNSPLHF
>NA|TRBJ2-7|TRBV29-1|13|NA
TGCAGCGTAGGATGGGACCCCGCGGGCGAGCAGTACTTC
CSVGWDPAGEQYF
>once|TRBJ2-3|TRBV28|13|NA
TGTGCCAGCAGTTTACCCCCTACAGATACGCAGTATTTT
CASSLPPTDTQYF
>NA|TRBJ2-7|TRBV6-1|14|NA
TGTGCCAGCAAACGGGACTCCTCTCTCTACGAGCAGTACTTC
CASKRDSSLYEQYF
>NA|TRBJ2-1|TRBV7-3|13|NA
TGTGCCAGCAGCCCTGGCGGGCAGAATGAGCAGTTCTTC
CASSPGGQNEQFF
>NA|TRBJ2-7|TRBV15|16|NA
TGTGCCACCAGCAGGGTTACAGGGTCTAGCTCCTACGAGCAGTACTTC
CATSRVTGSSSYEQYF
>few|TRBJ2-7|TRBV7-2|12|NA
TGTGCCAGCAGCTCAGGCGGCGGCGAGCAGTACTTC
CASSSGGGEQYF
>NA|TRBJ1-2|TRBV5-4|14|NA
TGTGCCAGCACCTCGGGAGGGCTTAACTATGGCTACACCTTC
CASTSGGLNYGYTF
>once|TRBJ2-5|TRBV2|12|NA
TGTGCCAGCAGTGAATCTGAGGAGACCCAGTACTTC
CASSESEETQYF
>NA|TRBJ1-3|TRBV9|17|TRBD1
TGTGCCAGCAGCCCTTGGACAGGGTTGAATTCTGGAAACACCATATATTTT
CASSPWTGLNSGNTIYF
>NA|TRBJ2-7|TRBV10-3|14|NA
TGTGCCATCAGTGATCCGGACAGAACCGACGAGCAGTACTTC
CAISDPDRTDEQYF
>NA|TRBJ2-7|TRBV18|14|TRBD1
TGTGCCAGCTCACCAGGGACAGCATCCTACGAGCAGTACTTC
CASSPGTASYEQYF
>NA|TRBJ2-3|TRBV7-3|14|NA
TGTGCCAGCAGCTCGGGACCGCGGCCAGATACGCAGTATTTT
CASSSGPRPDTQYF
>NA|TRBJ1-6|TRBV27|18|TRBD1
TGTGCCAGCAGTTTATCGTGGGTGGGGGACAGGACAAATTCACCCCTCCACTTT
CASSLSWVGDRTNSPLHF
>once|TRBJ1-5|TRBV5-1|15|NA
TGCGCCAGCAGCTTGGACGGGGGCAGTGATCAGCCCCAGCATTTT
CASSLDGGSDQPQHF
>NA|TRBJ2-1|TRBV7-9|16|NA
TGTGCCAGCAGCACGCTTAACAGACTCGATTCCAATGAGCAGTTCTTC
CASSTLNRLDSNEQFF
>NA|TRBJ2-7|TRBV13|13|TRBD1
TGTGCCAGCAGCTTGGACAGGGCGAGGGAGCAGTACTTC
CASSLDRAREQYF
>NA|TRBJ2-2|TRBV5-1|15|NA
TGCGCCAGCAGCTACCGACAGAGTACCCCCGGGGAGCTATTTTTT
CASSYRQSTPGELFF
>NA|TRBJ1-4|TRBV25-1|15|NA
TGTGCCAGCAGTGAATACTCATCGGCTAATGAAAAACTGTTTTTT
CASSEYSSANEKLFF
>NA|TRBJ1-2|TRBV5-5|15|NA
TGTGCCAGCAGCTTTGCCCGGGGAGCCAACTATGGCTACACCTTC
CASSFARGANYGYTF
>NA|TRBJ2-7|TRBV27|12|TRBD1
TGTGCCAGCAGTTTACCAGGGGGCGAGCAGTACTTC
CASSLPGGEQYF
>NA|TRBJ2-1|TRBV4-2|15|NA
TGTGCCAGCAGCCGGGGCGAAACCCCCTACAATGAGCAGTTCTTC
CASSRGETPYNEQFF
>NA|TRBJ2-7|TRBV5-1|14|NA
TGCGCCAGTCGGCCGGGACTCCGGATTGACGAGCAGTACTTC
CASRPGLRIDEQYF
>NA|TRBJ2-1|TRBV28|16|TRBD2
TGTGCCAGCAGTATAACCGGGACTAGCGGGATCAATGAGCAGTTCTTC
CASSITGTSGINEQFF